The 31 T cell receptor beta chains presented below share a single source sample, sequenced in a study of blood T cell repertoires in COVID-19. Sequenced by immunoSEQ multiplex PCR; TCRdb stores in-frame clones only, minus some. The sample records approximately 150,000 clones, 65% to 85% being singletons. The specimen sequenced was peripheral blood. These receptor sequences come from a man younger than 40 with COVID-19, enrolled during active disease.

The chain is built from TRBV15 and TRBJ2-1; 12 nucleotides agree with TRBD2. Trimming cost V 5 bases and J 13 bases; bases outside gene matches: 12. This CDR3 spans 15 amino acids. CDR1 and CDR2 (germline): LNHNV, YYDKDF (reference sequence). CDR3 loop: CATSQTPTSGSRQFF. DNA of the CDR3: TGTGCCACCAGCCAGACCCCGACTAGCGGGAGTCGTCAGTTCTTC.

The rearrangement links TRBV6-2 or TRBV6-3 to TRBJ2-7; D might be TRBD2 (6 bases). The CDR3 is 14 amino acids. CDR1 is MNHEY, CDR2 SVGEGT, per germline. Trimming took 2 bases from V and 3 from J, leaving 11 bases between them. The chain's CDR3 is CASSYPGLHYEQYF. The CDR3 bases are TGTGCCAGCAGTTACCCGGGACTCCACTACGAGCAGTACTTC.

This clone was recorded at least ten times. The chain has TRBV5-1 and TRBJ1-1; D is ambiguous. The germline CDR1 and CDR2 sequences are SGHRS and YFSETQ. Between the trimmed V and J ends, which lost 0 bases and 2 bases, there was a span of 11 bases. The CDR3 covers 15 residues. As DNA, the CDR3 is TGCGCCAGCAGCTTGGAGGTTGGAGGTAACACTGAAGCTTTCTTT. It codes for CASSLEVGGNTEAFF. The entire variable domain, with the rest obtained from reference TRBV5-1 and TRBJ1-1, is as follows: KAGVTQTPRYLIKTRGQQVTLSCSPISGHRSVSWYQQTPGQGLQFLFEYFSETQRNKGNFPGRFSGRQFSNSRSEMNVSTLELGDSALYLCASSLEVGGNTEAFFGQGTRLTVV.

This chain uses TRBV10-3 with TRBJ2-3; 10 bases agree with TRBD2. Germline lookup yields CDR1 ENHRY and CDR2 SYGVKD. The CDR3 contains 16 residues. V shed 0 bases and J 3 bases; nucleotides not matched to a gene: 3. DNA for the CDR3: TGTGCCATCAGTGAGTCCCTAGCGGGAGTAACAGATACGCAGTATTTT. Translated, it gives CAISESLAGVTDTQYF.

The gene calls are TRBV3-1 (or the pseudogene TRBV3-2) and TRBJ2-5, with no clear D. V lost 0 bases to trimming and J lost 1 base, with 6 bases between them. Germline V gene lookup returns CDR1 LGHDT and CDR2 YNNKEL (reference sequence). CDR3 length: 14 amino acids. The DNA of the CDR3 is TGTGCCAGCAGCCAAGAATACATCCAAGAGACCCAGTACTTC. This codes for CASSQEYIQETQYF.

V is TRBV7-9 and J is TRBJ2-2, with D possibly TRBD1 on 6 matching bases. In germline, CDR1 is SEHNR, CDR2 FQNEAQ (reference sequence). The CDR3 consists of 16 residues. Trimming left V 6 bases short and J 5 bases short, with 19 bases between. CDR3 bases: TGTGCCAGCAGACCTACAGAGGGGGACGGAACCGGGGAGCTGTTTTTT. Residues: CASRPTEGDGTGELFF.

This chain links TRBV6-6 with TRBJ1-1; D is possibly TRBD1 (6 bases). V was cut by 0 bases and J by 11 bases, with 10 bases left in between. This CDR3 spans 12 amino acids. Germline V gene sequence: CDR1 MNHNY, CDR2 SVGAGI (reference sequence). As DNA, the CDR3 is TGTGCCAGCAGTTACTCGGACAGCCTGGCTTTCTTT. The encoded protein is CASSYSDSLAFF.

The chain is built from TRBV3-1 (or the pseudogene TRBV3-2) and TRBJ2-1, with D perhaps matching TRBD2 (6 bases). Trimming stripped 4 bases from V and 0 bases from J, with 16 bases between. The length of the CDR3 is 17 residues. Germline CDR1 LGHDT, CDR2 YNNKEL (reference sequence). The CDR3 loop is CASSPLFSGPSYNEQFF. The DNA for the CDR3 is TGTGCCAGCAGCCCTCTTTTTAGCGGCCCCTCCTACAATGAGCAGTTCTTC.

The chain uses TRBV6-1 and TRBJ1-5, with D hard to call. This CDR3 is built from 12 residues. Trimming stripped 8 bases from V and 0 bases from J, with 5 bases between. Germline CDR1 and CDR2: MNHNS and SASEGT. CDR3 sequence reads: CASGASNQPQHF. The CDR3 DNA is TGTGCCAGCGGAGCTAGCAATCAGCCCCAGCATTTT.

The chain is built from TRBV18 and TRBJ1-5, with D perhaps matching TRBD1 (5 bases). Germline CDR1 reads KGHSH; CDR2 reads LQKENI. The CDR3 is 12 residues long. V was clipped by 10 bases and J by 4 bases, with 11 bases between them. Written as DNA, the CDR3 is TGTGCCACCTCGCAGGGAAATCAGCCCCAGCATTTT. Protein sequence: CATSQGNQPQHF.

CDR3 nucleotides: TGTGCCAGCAGGCAACAGGGGGGCACAGATACGCAGTATTTT. Translation: CASRQQGGTDTQYF. This rearrangement joins TRBV27 to TRBJ2-3, with 8 bases matching TRBD1. Looked up from germline, CDR1 is MNHEY and CDR2 is SMNVEV (reference sequence). Trimming removed 6 bases from V and 1 base from J; junction bases left unmatched: 3. This CDR3 is 14 amino acids long.

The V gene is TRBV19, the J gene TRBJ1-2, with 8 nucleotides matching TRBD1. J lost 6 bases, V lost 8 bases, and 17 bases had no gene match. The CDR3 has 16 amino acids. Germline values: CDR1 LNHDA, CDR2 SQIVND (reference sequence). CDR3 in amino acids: CASVNSGGATENGYTF. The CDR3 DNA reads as TGTGCCAGTGTTAATTCAGGGGGCGCAACCGAAAATGGCTACACCTTC.

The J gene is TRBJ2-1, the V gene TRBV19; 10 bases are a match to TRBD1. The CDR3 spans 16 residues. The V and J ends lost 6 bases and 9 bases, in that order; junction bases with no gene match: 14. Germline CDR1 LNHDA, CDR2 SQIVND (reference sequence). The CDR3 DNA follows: TGTGCCAGTAGCCTCACCCGGGACAGGGGTGGTGTTGAGCAGTTCTTC. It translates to CASSLTRDRGGVEQFF. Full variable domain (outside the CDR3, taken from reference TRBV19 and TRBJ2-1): DGGITQSPKYLFRKEGQNVTLSCEQNLNHDAMYWYRQDPGQGLRLIYYSQIVNDFQKGDIAEGYSVSREKKESFPLTVTSAQKNPTAFYLCASSLTRDRGGVEQFFGPGTRLTVL.

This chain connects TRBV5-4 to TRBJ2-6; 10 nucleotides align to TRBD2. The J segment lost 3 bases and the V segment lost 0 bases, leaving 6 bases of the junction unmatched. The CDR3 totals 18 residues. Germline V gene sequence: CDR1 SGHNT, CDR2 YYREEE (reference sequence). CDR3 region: CASSLGAGGQFGANVLTF. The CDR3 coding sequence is TGTGCCAGCAGCTTGGGAGCGGGAGGGCAGTTTGGGGCCAACGTCCTGACTTTC.

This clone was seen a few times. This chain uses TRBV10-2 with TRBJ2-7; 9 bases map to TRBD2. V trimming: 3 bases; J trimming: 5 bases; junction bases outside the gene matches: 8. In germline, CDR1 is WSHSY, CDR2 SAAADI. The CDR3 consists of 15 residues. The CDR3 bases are TGCGCCAGCAGTGATCCGATTAGCGGGAGAAACGAGCAGTACTTC. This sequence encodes CASSDPISGRNEQYF.

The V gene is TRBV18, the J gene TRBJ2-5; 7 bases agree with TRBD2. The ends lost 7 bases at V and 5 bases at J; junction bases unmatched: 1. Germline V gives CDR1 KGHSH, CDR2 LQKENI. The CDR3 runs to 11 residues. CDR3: CASWGGETQYF. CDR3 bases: TGTGCCAGCTGGGGAGGGGAGACCCAGTACTTC. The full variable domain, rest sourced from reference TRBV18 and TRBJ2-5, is NAGVMQNPRHLVRRRGQEARLRCSPMKGHSHVYWYRQLPEEGLKFMVYLQKENIIDESGMPKERFSAEFPKEGPSILRIQQVVRGDSAAYFCASWGGETQYFGPGTRLLVL.

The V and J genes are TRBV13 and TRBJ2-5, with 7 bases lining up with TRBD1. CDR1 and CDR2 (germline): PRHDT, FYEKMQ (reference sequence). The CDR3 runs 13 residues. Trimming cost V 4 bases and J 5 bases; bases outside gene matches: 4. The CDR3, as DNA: TGTGCCAGCAGCTCACAGGGGATGGAGACCCAGTACTTC. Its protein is CASSSQGMETQYF.

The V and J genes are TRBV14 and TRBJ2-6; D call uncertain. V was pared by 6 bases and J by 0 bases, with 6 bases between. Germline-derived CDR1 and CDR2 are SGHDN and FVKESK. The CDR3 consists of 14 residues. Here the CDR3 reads CASRSSSGANVLTF. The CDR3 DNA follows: TGTGCCAGCAGATCCAGCTCTGGGGCCAACGTCCTGACTTTC. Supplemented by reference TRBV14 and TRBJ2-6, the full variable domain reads EAGVTQFPSHSVIEKGQTVTLRCDPISGHDNLYWYRRVMGKEIKFLLHFVKESKQDESGMPNNRFLAERTGGTYSTLKVQPAELEDSGVYFCASRSSSGANVLTFGAGSRLTVL.

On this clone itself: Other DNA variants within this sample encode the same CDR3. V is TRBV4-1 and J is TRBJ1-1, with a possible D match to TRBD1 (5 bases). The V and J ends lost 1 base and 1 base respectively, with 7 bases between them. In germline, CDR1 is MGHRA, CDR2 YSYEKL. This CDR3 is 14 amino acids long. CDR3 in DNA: TGCGCCAGCAGCCAAGGTCAGGGGAACACTGAAGCTTTCTTT. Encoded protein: CASSQGQGNTEAFF.

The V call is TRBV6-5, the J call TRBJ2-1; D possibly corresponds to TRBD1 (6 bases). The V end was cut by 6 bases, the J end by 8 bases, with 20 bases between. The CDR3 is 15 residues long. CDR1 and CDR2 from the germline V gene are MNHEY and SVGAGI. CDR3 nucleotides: TGTGCCAGCAGCCTGACCCAGGGGAGTGGCGATGAGCAGTTCTTC. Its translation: CASSLTQGSGDEQFF.

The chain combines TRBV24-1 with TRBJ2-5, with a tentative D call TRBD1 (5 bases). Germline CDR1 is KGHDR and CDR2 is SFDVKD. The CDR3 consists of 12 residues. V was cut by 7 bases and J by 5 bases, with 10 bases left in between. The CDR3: CATSPRAETQYF. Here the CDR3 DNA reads TGTGCCACCAGCCCCAGGGCGGAGACCCAGTACTTC.

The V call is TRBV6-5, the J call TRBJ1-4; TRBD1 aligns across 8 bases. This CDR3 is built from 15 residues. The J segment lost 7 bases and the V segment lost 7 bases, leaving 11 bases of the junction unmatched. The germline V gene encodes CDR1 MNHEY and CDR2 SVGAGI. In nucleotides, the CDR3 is TGTGCCAGCACCCTCGACAGGGGAGAGGGTGAAAAACTGTTTTTT. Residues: CASTLDRGEGEKLFF.

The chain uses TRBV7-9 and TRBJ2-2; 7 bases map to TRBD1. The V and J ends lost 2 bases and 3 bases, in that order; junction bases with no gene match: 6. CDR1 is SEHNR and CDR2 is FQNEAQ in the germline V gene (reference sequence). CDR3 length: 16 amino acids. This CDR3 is CASSLTRGFDTGELFF. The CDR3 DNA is TGTGCCAGCAGCTTAACCAGGGGGTTTGACACCGGGGAGCTGTTTTTT.

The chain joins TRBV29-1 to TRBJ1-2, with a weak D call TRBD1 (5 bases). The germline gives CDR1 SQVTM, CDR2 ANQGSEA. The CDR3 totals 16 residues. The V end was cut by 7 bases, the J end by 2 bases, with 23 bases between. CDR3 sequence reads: CSAPTTDIPGNYGYTF. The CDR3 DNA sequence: TGCAGCGCCCCAACGACAGACATTCCTGGAAACTATGGCTACACCTTC.

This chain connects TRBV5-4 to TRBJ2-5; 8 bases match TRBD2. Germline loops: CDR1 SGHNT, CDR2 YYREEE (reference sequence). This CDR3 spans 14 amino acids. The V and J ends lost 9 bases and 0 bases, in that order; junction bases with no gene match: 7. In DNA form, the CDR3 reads TGTGCCACGGGGGGGCGGACGTACCAAGAGACCCAGTACTTC. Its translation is CATGGRTYQETQYF.

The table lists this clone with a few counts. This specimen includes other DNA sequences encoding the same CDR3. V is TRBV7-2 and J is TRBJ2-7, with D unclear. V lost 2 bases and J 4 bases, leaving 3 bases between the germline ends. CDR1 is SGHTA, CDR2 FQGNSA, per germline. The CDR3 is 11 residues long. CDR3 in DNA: TGTGCCAGCAGCTTATCGTACGAGCAGTACTTC. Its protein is CASSLSYEQYF.

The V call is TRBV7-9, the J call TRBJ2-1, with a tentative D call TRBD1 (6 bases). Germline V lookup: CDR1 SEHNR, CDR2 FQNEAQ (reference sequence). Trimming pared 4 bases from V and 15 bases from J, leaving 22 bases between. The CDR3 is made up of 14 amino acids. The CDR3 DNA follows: TGTGCCAGCAGCTCCCCCCAACAGGGTGGGTTTCCGTTCTTC. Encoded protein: CASSSPQQGGFPFF.

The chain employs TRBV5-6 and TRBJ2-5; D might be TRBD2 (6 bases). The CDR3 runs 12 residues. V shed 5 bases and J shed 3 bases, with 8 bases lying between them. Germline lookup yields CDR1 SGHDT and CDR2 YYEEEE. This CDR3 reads CASSLAEETQYF. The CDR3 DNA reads TGTGCCAGCAGTTTAGCGGAAGAGACCCAGTACTTC.

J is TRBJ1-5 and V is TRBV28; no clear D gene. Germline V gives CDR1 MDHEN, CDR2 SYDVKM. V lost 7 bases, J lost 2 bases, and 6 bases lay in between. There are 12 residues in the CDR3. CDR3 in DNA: TGTGCCAGCACAACGGGCAATCAGCCCCAGCATTTT. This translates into CASTTGNQPQHF.

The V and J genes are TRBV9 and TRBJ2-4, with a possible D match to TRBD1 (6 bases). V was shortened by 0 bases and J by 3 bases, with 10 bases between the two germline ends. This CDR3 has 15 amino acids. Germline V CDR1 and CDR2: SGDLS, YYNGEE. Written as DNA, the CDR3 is TGTGCCAGCAGCGTAGCTCCAGGGGACAAAAACATTCAGTACTTC. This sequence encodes CASSVAPGDKNIQYF.

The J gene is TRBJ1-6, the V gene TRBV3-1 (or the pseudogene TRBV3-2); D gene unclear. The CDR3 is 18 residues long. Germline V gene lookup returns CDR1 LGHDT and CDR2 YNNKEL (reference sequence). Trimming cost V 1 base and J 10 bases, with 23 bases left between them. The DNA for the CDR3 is TGTGCCAGCAGCCAAGGTATGGAGAGGGTGGCTCGATGGTCACCCCTCCACTTT. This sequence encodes CASSQGMERVARWSPLHF.